The 4 T cell receptor beta chains presented below share a single source sample, sequenced in a study of blood T cell repertoires in COVID-19. TCRdb keeps only in-frame clones here, not all; method: immunoSEQ multiplex PCR. The sample lists around 170,000 clones, more than 85% occurring once. Sequences were obtained from peripheral blood. The receptor source for this set is a middle-aged man with acute or convalescent COVID-19.

The chain recombines TRBV2 with TRBJ1-1; no reliable D call. This CDR3 is 15 amino acids long. Germline CDR1 and CDR2: SNHLY and FYNNEI. V lost 7 bases and J lost 1, with 16 bases in between. The DNA of the CDR3 is TGTGCCAGCAACTTTCTTGGAGGGCCGAACACTGAAGCTTTCTTT. Encoded protein: CASNFLGGPNTEAFF.

The V gene is TRBV23-1, the J gene TRBJ1-5, with 9 nucleotides matching TRBD1. TRBV23-1 is reported as an ORF; its role is uncertain. Losses at the gene ends were 2 bases for V and 7 bases for J; bases not matched to a gene: 9. The CDR3 has 16 amino acids. CDR3 sequence: CASSQPDRGNGQPQHF. The CDR3 DNA reads TGCGCCAGCAGTCAACCTGACAGGGGGAACGGCCAGCCCCAGCATTTT.

This chain joins TRBV12-3 or TRBV12-4 and TRBJ1-1, with D possibly being TRBD1 (5 bases). The CDR3 contains 11 residues. V lost 2 bases and J lost 7, with 5 bases in between. DNA for the CDR3: TGTGCCAGCAGTTTACAGGGTGAAGCTTTCTTT. It is translated as CASSLQGEAFF.

This chain links TRBV6-6 with TRBJ2-5; D remains ambiguous. Trimming left V 6 bases short and J 4 bases short, with 15 bases between. Germline CDR1 and CDR2: MNHNY and SVGAGI (reference sequence). The CDR3 is made up of 14 amino acids. As DNA, the CDR3 is TGTGCCAGCAGCCCAACCACGCCTAGAGAGACCCAGTACTTC. Its translation: CASSPTTPRETQYF.